The text below deals with one T cell receptor (beta chain). Sequencing used immunoSEQ multiplex PCR; TCRdb keeps in-frame clones, though not all of them. The profile shows 60,000 to 70,000 clones, around 93% of them singletons. The sample is drawn from a study of OX40 agonist ivuxolimab in advanced cancers. Trimming shortened V by 5 bases and J by 1 base, and 11 bases separated the two germline ends. CDR3 length equals 14 residues. Germline V gives CDR1 LNHDA, CDR2 SQIVND (reference sequence). Source: CD4+ or CD8+ T cells sorted from blood, taken in a trial of the OX40 agonist ivuxolimab. This receptor was obtained from an adult with an advanced solid tumor such as melanoma, head and neck, liver or kidney cancer. This chain uses TRBV19 with TRBJ1-1, with D uncertain. The CDR3 nucleotides read TGTGCCAGTAGTCCAGGACCGGAGAACACTGAAGCTTTCTTT. Residues: CASSPGPENTEAFF.